The source of this TCR beta chain is a study of early T cells in non-severe SARS-CoV-2 infection. Overall study: With bulk RNA from unsorted whole blood as input, sequencing yielded unpaired chains.

This clonotype was seen a handful of times. The antigen is undetermined. Study-level findings and limits: Sequences matched to VDJdb favored anti-spike CD8 responses, while private and CD4 specificities were missed.

V dropped 0 bases and J dropped 7 bases, with 9 bases sitting between them. The CDR3 sequence is 14 residues long. Germline values: CDR1 SGHDN, CDR2 FVKESK. TCRdb independently ran MiXCR on the 5' RACE reads; one entry per CDR3 protein. The table includes roughly 35,000 distinct CDR3 sequences, less than 8.5% detected once. Sequencing was done on a sample of whole blood. The chain has TRBV14 and TRBJ2-2; TRBD1 is a possible D gene (5 bases). This clonotype was sampled from an adult who was a healthcare worker with PCR-confirmed SARS-CoV-2 infection or an uninfected control (not recorded which). CDR3 region: CASSQDWGSGELFF. The CDR3 DNA reads TGTGCCAGCAGCCAAGATTGGGGCAGCGGGGAGCTGTTTTTT.